The T cell receptor beta chain under discussion was sequenced for a study of shared clonotypes between healthy human individuals. Trimming cost V 9 bases and J 0 bases; bases outside gene matches: 4. Germline loops: CDR1 SNHLY, CDR2 FYNNEI. CDR3 size: 16 residues. This clone has just one count. Data came from immunoSEQ multiplex PCR; TCRdb stores just in-frame clones and leaves some out. The repertoire holds hundreds of thousands of clones, with approximately 79% as singletons. Sequenced: memory CD4+ T cells sorted from blood. The subset denotes: CD45RA-negative fraction. This clonotype was sampled from a woman between 25 and 40 years old in good health. V is TRBV2 and J is TRBJ2-2, with TRBD2 matching 13 bases. Here the CDR3 reads CARRTSGSANTGELFF. The CDR3 coding sequence is TGTGCCAGACGGACTAGCGGGAGCGCGAACACCGGGGAGCTGTTTTTT. The full variable domain, with the rest looked up from reference TRBV2 and TRBJ2-2, is EPEVTQTPSHQVTQMGQEVILRCVPISNHLYFYWYRQILGQKVEFLVSFYNNEISEKSEIFDDQFSVERPDGSNFTLKIRSTKLEDSAMYFCARRTSGSANTGELFFGEGSRLTVL.